This record looks at one T cell receptor beta chain sequence and its context. This specimen belongs to a study of blood T cell repertoires in COVID-19. Data came from immunoSEQ multiplex PCR; TCRdb stores just in-frame clones and leaves some out. The data show about 15,000 clones, around 83% seen once. Trimming stripped 1 base from V and 6 bases from J, with 14 bases between. This CDR3 spans 15 amino acids. Germline V gives CDR1 SGHKS, CDR2 YYEKEE (reference sequence). This sequence was found in a man aged 35-49 years with active or convalescent COVID-19. The chain couples TRBV5-5 to TRBJ2-4; tentative D call: TRBD1 (5 bases). The sequenced sample was peripheral blood. The DNA for the CDR3 is TGTGCCAGCAGCTTGACCTCAGGGATTCGAAACATTCAGTACTTC. This encodes CASSLTSGIRNIQYF. The full variable domain, its missing parts supplied by reference TRBV5-5 and TRBJ2-4, is DAGVTQSPTHLIKTRGQQVTLRCSPISGHKSVSWYQQVLGQGPQFIFQYYEKEERGRGNFPDRFSARQFPNYSSELNVNALLLGDSALYLCASSLTSGIRNIQYFGAGTRLSVL.